This T cell receptor beta chain originates from a study of graft-versus-host responses after intestinal transplantation (dated by TCRdb to 2020 to 2022). With respect to the entire study: Multivisceral, liver-intestinal, or isolated intestinal transplants were received by the recipients. Every recipient was given anti-thymocyte globulin induction, followed by roughly 3 years of maintenance tacrolimus and steroids. Graft-versus-host and host-versus-graft alloreactive T cell clones were tracked in the graft, circulation and bone marrow after intestinal transplantation using bulk TCR-beta CDR3 sequencing. Alloreactive clones were identified by sequencing pre-transplant mixed lymphocyte reaction products and comparing them with unstimulated pre-transplant donor and recipient T cells. The cohort enrolled approximately 24 intestinal transplant recipients, one of whom was a retransplant, and a few patients without pretransplant specimens were excluded. A peak of at least 4% donor T cells among recipient peripheral blood mononuclear cells was the definition used for donor T cell macrochimerism. Rather than being sequenced by the commercial service, samples from a few later patients were sequenced in-house on an Illumina MiSeq and processed with MiXCR. Findings and caveats that apply to the study as a whole: Early after transplant, declines in HvG clones were associated with peak levels of circulating GvH clones. GvH clones were detected in recipient bone marrow, and some appeared earlier in ileal mucosa or blood, consistent with an intestinal mucosal origin. In the allografts of patients with donor T cell macrochimerism, GvH to HvG T cell clonal ratios were high. Conclusions were limited by the relatively low number and heterogeneity of intestinal transplant patients.

The time point tag for this specimen amounts to: cells obtained before transplantation from donor or recipient. CD3+CD4+ and CD3+CD8+ populations were FACS-sorted from unstimulated pre-transplant donor and recipient cells taken from spleen or lymph nodes. Including the terminal cysteine and phenylalanine, the CDR3 comprises 12 residues. Solely the CDR3 DNA is kept, with 36 bases framed from the first base. Cut back by 1 base and 5 bases, the V and J ends lie 8 bases apart. The germline V gene (reference sequence) sets CDR1 to GTSNPN and CDR2 to SVGIG. The library was obtained by the immunoSEQ multiplex PCR assay. For most patients, genomic DNA was isolated with the Qiagen DNeasy Blood and Tissue Kit and sent frozen to Adaptive Biotechnologies for TCR sequencing. For most patients, genomic DNA was subjected to high-throughput TCR-beta CDR3 sequencing by Adaptive Biotechnologies. The published analysis was carried out like this. TCR sequencing data were retrieved from Adaptive's ImmunoSEQ software for 15 to 20 patients, whereas three other patients were processed with MiXCR and VDJtools. CD4 versus CD8 sorting errors were corrected by removing sequences found in both subsets at a frequency ratio below 5:1. CDR3 nucleotide sequences shared between donor and recipient were removed because their origin could not be assigned. Alloreactive clones required at least 2-fold expansion over unstimulated cells and minimum CFSE-low frequency of 0.002% (template counts) or 0.001% (read counts). Clones detected in sequenced pre-transplant spleen, lymph node, or MLR CFSE-low populations of the donor or recipient were defined as mappable. The cumulative frequency of alloreactive clones was calculated as a percentage of all sequences, weighted by copy number. The clones in this table, taken by TCRdb from immuneACCESS, are in-frame only. Not every clone is retained; where verified, under half of the shortfall comes from an unresolved V gene, and the cause of the rest is unknown. V and J calls and clone size are copied from that table; D and trimming were computed from the DNA. The sample table contains about 130,000 clones; only one count was recorded for around nine tenths of them. Jointly, the top ten make up roughly 0.19% of the sample.

Comment on this clone: Its antigen is currently not known. Per-base quality was not reported, and no clone a single base away is much larger than it.

The sequence was collected from a human donor who received an intestinal transplant. The sequence links TRBV30 to TRBJ1-2; the D gene identity is not certain. The specimen comprised unstimulated CD4+ T cells sorted from spleen or lymph node cells, sampled before intestinal transplant. The nucleotides read TGTGCCTGGAGTGGTGACCTTTATGGCTACACCTTC. Translated, this gives CAWSGDLYGYTF.